This T cell receptor (beta chain) was captured by sequencing in a study of blood T cell repertoires in COVID-19. Study overall: T cells, B-cell-depleted T cells, or PBMCs supplied cDNA or gDNA.

Profiled with immunoSEQ multiplex PCR; TCRdb holds only in-frame clones, not every one. The sample includes 210,000 or so clones, 75% to 85% of them seen just once. Germline loops: CDR1 LGHDT, CDR2 YNNKEL (reference sequence). V shed 0 bases and J 9 bases; nucleotides not matched to a gene: 15. The CDR3 consists of 19 residues. This TCR derives from a woman aged 30 to 39 with COVID-19, enrolled during active disease. The sequenced sample was peripheral blood. The genes are TRBV3-1 (or the pseudogene TRBV3-2) and TRBJ2-1; 12 bases line up with TRBD2. The CDR3 region has the DNA TGTGCCAGCAGCCAAGACCCTCGGGCCCTAGCGGGAGGGCCTAGTGAGCAGTTCTTC. Amino acid sequence: CASSQDPRALAGGPSEQFF.